The 27 T cell receptor beta chains listed next were all sequenced from one sample in a study of cytomegalovirus exposure and HLA in healthy donors. A multiplex PCR was run with 60 Vbeta primers and 13 Jbeta primers. Assay: immunoSEQ multiplex PCR; the TCRdb copy retains only in-frame clones and omits some. The sample table includes tens of thousands of clones. The sample was PBMCs. The receptors derive from a female donor in good health and CMV-seropositive.

The chain employs TRBV29-1 and TRBJ2-1; no firm D call. The CDR3 contains 14 residues. Germline V gene data show CDR1 as SQVTM and CDR2 as ANQGSEA. Trimming shortened V by 2 bases and J by 2 bases, and 10 bases separated the two germline ends. CDR3 sequence (DNA): TGCAGCGTTGAAAGAGCACTGCCCTACAATGAGCAGTTCTTC. Protein product: CSVERALPYNEQFF.

The chain has TRBV5-6 and TRBJ1-5, with D perhaps matching TRBD1 (6 bases). This CDR3 has 14 amino acids. V lost 1 base to trimming and J lost 6 bases, with 11 bases between them. The V gene's germline CDR1 is SGHDT and CDR2 YYEEEE. The CDR3 loop reads CASSLSTGIQPQHF. The CDR3 DNA reads as TGTGCCAGCAGCTTGTCAACAGGGATTCAGCCCCAGCATTTT.

This chain uses TRBV4-2 with TRBJ2-1; 12 bases are shared with TRBD2. The CDR3 has 17 residues. CDR1 is LGHNA, CDR2 YNFKEQ, per germline. The V segment lost 3 bases and the J segment 5 bases; nucleotides outside the gene matches: 8. CDR3 amino acids: CASSQDLLAGGDNEQFF. DNA for the CDR3: TGTGCCAGCAGCCAGGATTTACTAGCGGGAGGTGACAATGAGCAGTTCTTC.

The V gene is TRBV6-5, the J gene TRBJ2-4; no definite D call. The V gene lost 10 bases and the J gene lost 1 base, with 11 bases spanning the gap. The CDR3 is 13 residues long. Germline values: CDR1 MNHEY, CDR2 SVGAGI. The chain's CDR3 is CATRSWAKNIQYF. CDR3 sequence (DNA): TGTGCCACCAGGAGCTGGGCCAAAAACATTCAGTACTTC.

This sequence joins TRBV20-1 and TRBJ2-3; D not certain. CDR1 is DFQATT and CDR2 is SNEGSKA in the germline V gene (reference sequence). This CDR3 comprises 10 residues. The V and J ends lost 5 bases and 5 bases respectively, with 5 bases between them. CDR3 DNA: TGCAGTGCTGCCGGAGATACGCAGTATTTT. Its protein product is CSAAGDTQYF.

The CDR3 here is CASSGGTNQPQHF. CDR3 in DNA: TGTGCCAGCAGCGGCGGGACCAATCAGCCCCAGCATTTT. The chain uses TRBV7-2 and TRBJ1-5, with a weak D call TRBD1 (5 bases). The CDR3 covers 13 residues. CDR1 is SGHTA and CDR2 is FQGNSA in the germline V gene. V was clipped by 5 bases and J by 3 bases, with 8 bases between them.

The V gene is TRBV5-1, the J gene TRBJ2-7; 8 positions match TRBD2. CDR3 length: 16 amino acids. Germline CDR1 SGHRS, CDR2 YFSETQ. V was clipped by 4 bases and J by 2 bases; unmatched bases: 11. Written as DNA, the CDR3 is TGCGCCAGCAGCCCAACGGGAGGGCTTACGACCTACGAGCAGTACTTC. This translates into CASSPTGGLTTYEQYF.

As for this clone: The junction does not match germline at one end; this may be a read error. The V gene is TRBV4-1, the J gene TRBJ1-5; 8 bases agree with TRBD1. This CDR3 is 17 amino acids long. Germline CDR1 is MGHRA and CDR2 is YSYEKL. CDR3 residues: CASSQGITGGSNQTQHF. The DNA of the CDR3 is TGCGCCAGCAGCCAAGGAATAACAGGGGGAAGCAATCAGACCCAGCATTTT.

This rearrangement joins TRBV7-9 to TRBJ2-7; D possibly corresponds to TRBD2 (5 bases). This CDR3 is built from 13 residues. CDR1 is SEHNR and CDR2 is FQNEAQ in the germline V gene (reference sequence). V shed 5 bases and J shed 5 bases, with 13 bases lying between them. The CDR3 DNA follows: TGTGCCAGCAGCGACGGGATTTCTGACGAGCAGTACTTC. This gives the protein CASSDGISDEQYF.

The chain couples TRBV28 to TRBJ1-2, with 8 bases lining up with TRBD1. This CDR3 is 13 amino acids long. After removal of 2 bases from V and 8 bases from J, the junction contained 4 bases not matched to a gene. The V gene's germline CDR1 is MDHEN and CDR2 SYDVKM. The CDR3 loop is CASSLGQGRGYTF. CDR3 nucleotides: TGTGCCAGCAGTTTAGGACAGGGAAGGGGCTACACCTTC.

V usage is TRBV27 and J usage is TRBJ2-2; the match to TRBD1 covers 8 bases. V gave up 6 bases and J gave up 5 bases; unmatched junction bases: 8. The germline gives CDR1 MNHEY, CDR2 SMNVEV (reference sequence). CDR3 length equals 15 residues. The CDR3 DNA is TGTGCCAGCAGAAGGGACAGGTCCTTTACCGGGGAGCTGTTTTTT. Residues: CASRRDRSFTGELFF.

The chain links TRBV27 to TRBJ2-1; possibly TRBD2 for D (6 bases). V was cut by 5 bases and J by 5 bases, with 16 bases left in between. This CDR3 contains 15 residues. In germline, CDR1 is MNHEY, CDR2 SMNVEV (reference sequence). The CDR3 sequence is CASSMTSSPDNEQFF. CDR3 nucleotide sequence: TGTGCCAGCAGTATGACTAGTAGCCCCGACAATGAGCAGTTCTTC.

This rearrangement joins TRBV19 to TRBJ1-2; TRBD1 is a possible D gene (5 bases). CDR1 LNHDA and CDR2 SQIVND come from the germline V gene (reference sequence). The ends were cut back, 5 bases at V and 6 bases at J, with 16 bases in the middle. CDR3 length equals 14 residues. In nucleotides, the CDR3 is TGTGCCAGTAGTCCCCTTCAGGGTTACGATGGCTACACCTTC. Translation gives CASSPLQGYDGYTF.

V is TRBV7-9 and J is TRBJ1-5; TRBD1 aligns across 7 bases. Germline V gives CDR1 SEHNR, CDR2 FQNEAQ (reference sequence). Germline trimming cut 5 bases from V and 0 bases from J; bases unmatched to any gene: 4. The CDR3 loop spans 15 amino acids. CDR3 amino acids: CASSPGQNSNQPQHF. CDR3 DNA: TGTGCCAGCAGCCCGGGACAGAATAGCAATCAGCCCCAGCATTTT.

The rearrangement links TRBV5-1 to TRBJ2-7; D gene unclear. CDR1 is SGHRS, CDR2 YFSETQ, per germline. V was clipped by 0 bases and J by 2 bases, with 6 bases between them. This CDR3 is 13 amino acids long. CDR3 loop: CASSLGSAYEQYF. CDR3 DNA: TGCGCCAGCAGCTTGGGCAGCGCCTACGAGCAGTACTTC. The whole variable domain, filled in from reference TRBV5-1 and TRBJ2-7, reads KAGVTQTPRYLIKTRGQQVTLSCSPISGHRSVSWYQQTPGQGLQFLFEYFSETQRNKGNFPGRFSGRQFSNSRSEMNVSTLELGDSALYLCASSLGSAYEQYFGPGTRLTVT.

CDR3 DNA: TGTGCCAGCTCACCACAGGGCCTCGGGAACAATGAGCAGTTCTTC. Protein sequence: CASSPQGLGNNEQFF. The rearrangement uses TRBV18 and TRBJ2-1, with D possibly matching TRBD2 (5 bases). This CDR3 contains 15 residues. V was shortened by 1 base and J by 5 bases, with 12 bases between the two germline ends. Germline assignment: CDR1 KGHSH and CDR2 LQKENI.

V gene TRBV9 combines with J gene TRBJ1-1, with D possibly being TRBD1 (6 bases). Germline CDR1 reads SGDLS; CDR2 reads YYNGEE. V lost 4 bases and J lost 3, with 10 bases in between. The CDR3 spans 13 residues. The CDR3, as DNA: TGTGCCAGCAGCCGGGACACGTACACTGAAGCTTTCTTT. Translated: CASSRDTYTEAFF.

The chain is built from TRBV5-4 and TRBJ2-7, with D possibly being TRBD1 (7 bases). CDR1 SGHNT and CDR2 YYREEE come from the germline V gene (reference sequence). There are 15 residues in the CDR3. The ends were cut back, 4 bases at V and 2 bases at J, with 16 bases in the middle. CDR3 loop: CASSTDREEAYEQYF. DNA for the CDR3: TGTGCCAGCAGCACAGACAGGGAGGAGGCCTACGAGCAGTACTTC. The variable domain in full, completed from reference TRBV5-4 and TRBJ2-7, reads ETGVTQSPTHLIKTRGQQVTLRCSSQSGHNTVSWYQQALGQGPQFIFQYYREEENGRGNFPPRFSGLQFPNYSSELNVNALELDDSALYLCASSTDREEAYEQYFGPGTRLTVT.

This sequence joins TRBV6-5 and TRBJ2-3; 10 bases line up with TRBD2. V lost 8 bases, J lost 4 bases, and 9 bases stayed unmatched. This CDR3 contains 15 residues. CDR1 and CDR2 from the germline V gene are MNHEY and SVGAGI. CDR3 DNA sequence: TGTGCCAGCGGCCCTAGCGGGAGTTTTTCAGATACGCAGTATTTT. It codes for CASGPSGSFSDTQYF.

The chain uses TRBV5-6 and TRBJ2-1; D might be TRBD2 (5 bases). Per the germline V gene, CDR1 is SGHDT and CDR2 is YYEEEE. The CDR3 runs to 15 residues. The V end was cut by 2 bases, the J end by 2 bases, with 11 bases between. CDR3 sequence reads: CASSFGERAYNEQFF. CDR3 nucleotide sequence: TGTGCCAGCAGCTTCGGGGAAAGGGCCTACAATGAGCAGTTCTTC.

The chain has TRBV2 and TRBJ2-7, with TRBD1 identical over 9 bases. The CDR3 is 14 residues long. The germline V gene encodes CDR1 SNHLY and CDR2 FYNNEI. V trimming: 8 bases; J trimming: 1 base; junction bases outside the gene matches: 6. The CDR3 loop reads CASSATGGSYEQYF. CDR3 nucleotides: TGTGCCAGCTCGGCGACAGGGGGTTCCTACGAGCAGTACTTC.

The gene calls are TRBV7-9 and TRBJ2-7; 12 bases line up with TRBD2. Per germline, CDR1 SEHNR and CDR2 FQNEAQ (reference sequence). The CDR3 sequence is 14 residues long. V lost 5 bases to trimming and J lost 4 bases; unmatched junction nucleotides: 3. CDR3 sequence: CASSILAGGYEQYF. In DNA form, the CDR3 reads TGTGCCAGCAGCATACTAGCGGGGGGTTACGAGCAGTACTTC.

The V and J genes are TRBV7-2 and TRBJ2-5, with 8 positions matching TRBD2. V shed 6 bases and J 5 bases; nucleotides not matched to a gene: 8. Germline CDR1 SGHTA, CDR2 FQGNSA. CDR3 size: 14 residues. CDR3 in DNA: TGTGCCAGCAGTCCTCAGCGGGGGATCGAGACCCAGTACTTC. Translated: CASSPQRGIETQYF.

The chain recombines TRBV4-1 with TRBJ1-5, with 7 bases lining up with TRBD1. The V gene's germline CDR1 is MGHRA and CDR2 YSYEKL. This CDR3 is built from 17 residues. The V gene end was trimmed by 1 base and the J gene end by 9 bases; junction bases not matched to a gene: 15. CDR3 in amino acids: CASSQGQGYQTVMPQHF. As DNA, the CDR3 is TGCGCCAGCAGCCAAGGACAGGGATACCAAACCGTCATGCCCCAGCATTTT.

V usage is TRBV18 and J usage is TRBJ2-5, with no clear D. The CDR3 has 12 amino acids. The V gene lost 5 bases and the J gene lost 0 bases, with 4 bases spanning the gap. Germline V gives CDR1 KGHSH, CDR2 LQKENI. CDR3 sequence (DNA): TGTGCCAGCTCAAACAACCAAGAGACCCAGTACTTC. Protein product: CASSNNQETQYF.

The chain uses TRBV18 and TRBJ1-1; D possibly corresponds to TRBD1 (5 bases). CDR3 size: 15 residues. V was trimmed by 2 bases and J by 2 bases, leaving 12 bases between them. Germline CDR1 KGHSH, CDR2 LQKENI. The CDR3 loop reads CASSPLLGGNTEAFF. The DNA for the CDR3 is TGTGCCAGCTCACCATTATTGGGGGGAAACACTGAAGCTTTCTTT.

This chain uses TRBV18 with TRBJ1-1; TRBD1 agrees at 7 bases. The V gene's germline CDR1 is KGHSH and CDR2 LQKENI. V dropped 3 bases and J dropped 0; count of bases not matched to a gene: 1. The CDR3 contains 14 residues. The CDR3 DNA sequence: TGTGCCAGCTCACCCGGGACAGTGAACACTGAAGCTTTCTTT. Its protein is CASSPGTVNTEAFF. The whole variable domain, filled in from reference TRBV18 and TRBJ1-1, reads NAGVMQNPRHLVRRRGQEARLRCSPMKGHSHVYWYRQLPEEGLKFMVYLQKENIIDESGMPKERFSAEFPKEGPSILRIQQVVRGDSAAYFCASSPGTVNTEAFFGQGTRLTVV.